This TCR beta chain was sequenced for a study of blood T cell repertoires in COVID-19. Study-wide background: The United States, Italy and Spain supplied acute and convalescent COVID-19 samples. PBMCs, B-cell-depleted T cells, or T cells were the source of the cDNA or gDNA that made up the material.

The CDR3 has 16 residues. Deletions cut 4 bases from V and 3 bases from J, with 17 bases between. Germline V CDR1 and CDR2: SGHTS, YDEGEE. In the original processing: Counts of nucleated cells, estimated from reference gene primer amplification, were obtained. TCRdb keeps only in-frame clones here, not all; method: immunoSEQ multiplex PCR. The V and J calls and clone size were taken over from that table, and D and trimming were inferred from the DNA. Here the sample spans approximately 50,000 clones, 76% being singletons. The chain is built from TRBV5-8 and TRBJ2-4; D unresolved. Sample: peripheral blood. The source is a man aged 50 to 60 with active or convalescent COVID-19. The CDR3 DNA sequence: TGTGCCAGCAGCCTGGGAAGCGCAGTGGGCAAAAACATTCAGTACTTC. Translation: CASSLGSAVGKNIQYF.